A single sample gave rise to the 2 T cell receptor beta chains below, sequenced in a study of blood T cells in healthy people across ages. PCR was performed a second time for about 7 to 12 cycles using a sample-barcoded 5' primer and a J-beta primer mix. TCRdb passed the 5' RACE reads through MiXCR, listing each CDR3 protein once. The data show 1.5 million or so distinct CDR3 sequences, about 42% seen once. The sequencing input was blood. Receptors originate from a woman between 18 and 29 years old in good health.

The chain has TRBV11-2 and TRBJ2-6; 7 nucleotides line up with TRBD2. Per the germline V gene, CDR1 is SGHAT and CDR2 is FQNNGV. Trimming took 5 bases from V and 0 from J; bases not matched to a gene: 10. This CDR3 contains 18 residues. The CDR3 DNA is TGTGCCAGCAGCGACCTGGCGGGGGTCCTCTCTGGGGCCAACGTCCTGACTTTC. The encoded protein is CASSDLAGVLSGANVLTF.

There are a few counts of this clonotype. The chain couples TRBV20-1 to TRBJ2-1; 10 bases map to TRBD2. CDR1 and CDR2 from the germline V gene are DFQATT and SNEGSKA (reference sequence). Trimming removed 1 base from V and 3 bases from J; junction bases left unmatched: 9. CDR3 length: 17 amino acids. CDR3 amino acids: CSARVDSGGSIYNEQFF. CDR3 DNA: TGCAGTGCTAGAGTGGATAGCGGGGGGTCCATCTACAATGAGCAGTTCTTC.